The rows below give T cell receptor beta chains drawn from one sample of a study of blood T cell repertoires in COVID-19. This table comes from immunoSEQ multiplex PCR, and its TCRdb copy is limited to in-frame clones, with some not included. The sample includes fewer than 350,000 clones, 85% of them seen just once. Sequenced: PBMCs or T cells enriched from blood (not recorded which). The receptors shown here come from a woman aged 30 to 39 who had been exposed to COVID-19. The CDR3 runs from the conserved cysteine through the conserved F or W. The order of the fields is clone size, J gene, V gene, D gene, CDR3 length, CDR3 protein, CDR3 DNA. The D gene is left open where the match is weak. Size tells how often a clone was seen (once, few, many) or the class of an expanded clone, and some rows leave it out.

size: NA
J: TRBJ1-1
V: TRBV12-3/TRBV12-4
D: NA
length: 13
CDR3: CASSLLGDTEAFF
DNA: TGTGCCAGCAGTTTATTGGGAGACACTGAAGCTTTCTTT

size: few
J: TRBJ2-5
V: TRBV18
D: TRBD2
length: 16
CDR3: CASSPRQRGSQETQYF
DNA: TGTGCCAGCTCACCACGTCAGCGGGGGAGCCAAGAGACCCAGTACTTC

size: NA
J: TRBJ2-5
V: TRBV9
D: NA
length: 13
CDR3: CASSPSLWGDQYF
DNA: TGTGCCAGCAGCCCAAGTTTATGGGGCGACCAGTACTTC

size: NA
J: TRBJ2-7
V: TRBV6-6
D: TRBD2
length: 14
CDR3: CASSSTQGGDEQYF
DNA: TGTGCCAGCAGTTCCACTCAGGGAGGGGACGAGCAGTACTTC

size: NA
J: TRBJ2-7
V: TRBV7-6
D: TRBD2
length: 17
CDR3: CASSRGLAGGLGYEQYF
DNA: TGTGCCAGCAGCCGAGGACTAGCGGGAGGGTTAGGGTACGAGCAGTACTTC

size: few
J: TRBJ2-3
V: TRBV2
D: TRBD1
length: 15
CDR3: CASSHPGQGTDTQYF
DNA: TGTGCCAGCAGTCATCCGGGACAGGGGACAGATACGCAGTATTTT

size: NA
J: TRBJ1-1
V: TRBV4-1
D: TRBD1
length: 18
CDR3: CASSHAPIKDRGKTEAFF
DNA: TGCGCCAGCAGCCACGCCCCAATCAAGGACAGGGGTAAAACTGAAGCTTTCTTT

size: NA
J: TRBJ2-7
V: TRBV30
D: NA
length: 12
CDR3: CAWSSGAYEQYF
DNA: TGTGCCTGGAGTTCCGGTGCCTACGAGCAGTACTTC

size: NA
J: TRBJ2-5
V: TRBV30
D: TRBD1
length: 15
CDR3: CAWCPGTGSWETQYF
DNA: TGTGCCTGGTGCCCCGGGACAGGGTCTTGGGAGACCCAGTACTTC

size: NA
J: TRBJ1-1
V: TRBV6-5
D: TRBD1
length: 14
CDR3: CASSLGQGNTEAFF
DNA: TGTGCCAGCAGTCTGGGACAGGGAAACACTGAAGCTTTCTTT

size: NA
J: TRBJ2-2
V: TRBV29-1
D: TRBD1
length: 13
CDR3: CSADRAGTGELFF
DNA: TGCAGCGCCGACAGGGCTGGCACCGGGGAGCTGTTTTTT

size: NA
J: TRBJ2-7
V: TRBV5-1
D: TRBD1
length: 15
CDR3: CASSLIQGEGYEQYF
DNA: TGCGCCAGCAGCTTGATACAGGGGGAAGGCTACGAGCAGTACTTC

size: NA
J: TRBJ2-5
V: TRBV6-4
D: TRBD2
length: 18
CDR3: CASSDSNRLAGAEETQYF
DNA: TGTGCCAGCAGTGACTCGAACCGACTAGCGGGGGCCGAAGAGACCCAGTACTTC

size: NA
J: TRBJ2-1
V: TRBV9
D: NA
length: 13
CDR3: CASSVQRVDEQFF
DNA: TGTGCCAGCAGCGTCCAGCGGGTCGATGAGCAGTTCTTC

size: NA
J: TRBJ2-1
V: TRBV6-5
D: NA
length: 11
CDR3: CASSLRGEQFF
DNA: TGTGCCAGCAGTCTCCGGGGTGAGCAGTTCTTC

size: few
J: TRBJ1-2
V: TRBV18
D: NA
length: 12
CDR3: CASSPSGGGYTF
DNA: TGTGCCAGCTCACCTAGCGGAGGGGGCTACACCTTC

size: once
J: TRBJ2-5
V: TRBV5-4
D: NA
length: 15
CDR3: CASRKSGEVGETQYF
DNA: TGTGCCAGCAGGAAGAGCGGCGAGGTGGGAGAGACCCAGTACTTC

size: once
J: TRBJ2-7
V: TRBV28
D: TRBD1
length: 15
CDR3: CASSQGADFFYEQYF
DNA: TGTGCCAGCAGCCAGGGGGCGGATTTTTTCTACGAGCAGTACTTC

size: NA
J: TRBJ1-2
V: TRBV27
D: TRBD1
length: 15
CDR3: CASSADGTALYGYTF
DNA: TGTGCCAGCAGTGCTGACGGGACAGCCCTCTATGGCTACACCTTC

size: NA
J: TRBJ1-2
V: TRBV7-9
D: TRBD1
length: 14
CDR3: CASSYDRGRVGYTF
DNA: TGTGCCAGCAGCTACGACAGGGGAAGGGTTGGCTACACCTTC

size: NA
J: TRBJ1-3
V: TRBV6-5
D: NA
length: 16
CDR3: CASSYDRMHSGNTIYF
DNA: TGTGCCAGCAGTTACGATAGAATGCATTCTGGAAACACCATATATTTT

size: NA
J: TRBJ1-3
V: TRBV5-1
D: NA
length: 13
CDR3: CASSPESGTRRYF
DNA: TGCGCCAGCAGCCCTGAATCCGGGACACGGAGATATTTT

size: NA
J: TRBJ1-1
V: TRBV18
D: NA
length: 15
CDR3: CASSRSRTENTEAFF
DNA: TGTGCCAGCTCACGTTCCAGGACTGAGAACACTGAAGCTTTCTTT

size: few
J: TRBJ1-5
V: TRBV12-5
D: NA
length: 14
CDR3: CASGSTGADQPQHF
DNA: TGTGCTAGTGGTTCCACAGGAGCTGATCAGCCCCAGCATTTT

size: once
J: TRBJ1-1
V: TRBV19
D: TRBD1
length: 17
CDR3: CASTTRTGESLNTEAFF
DNA: TGTGCCAGTACCACGAGGACAGGGGAATCTTTGAACACTGAAGCTTTCTTT

size: NA
J: TRBJ2-7
V: TRBV9
D: NA
length: 15
CDR3: CASSLGLSGSYEQYF
DNA: TGTGCCAGCAGCCTAGGACTAAGCGGGTCCTACGAGCAGTACTTC

size: NA
J: TRBJ2-3
V: TRBV7-2
D: TRBD2
length: 16
CDR3: CASSLQAGGGPDTQYF
DNA: TGTGCCAGCAGCTTACAAGCGGGGGGCGGTCCAGATACGCAGTATTTT

size: NA
J: TRBJ2-7
V: TRBV4-1
D: TRBD1
length: 15
CDR3: CASSQAGDSSYEQYF
DNA: TGCGCCAGCAGCCAAGCCGGGGACAGCTCCTACGAGCAGTACTTC

size: NA
J: TRBJ1-3
V: TRBV7-8
D: NA
length: 16
CDR3: CASSLERDISGNTIYF
DNA: TGTGCCAGCAGCTTAGAGAGGGACATATCTGGAAACACCATATATTTT

size: NA
J: TRBJ2-7
V: TRBV6-5
D: TRBD2
length: 16
CDR3: CASSYSLLAGRYEQYF
DNA: TGTGCCAGCAGTTACTCGTTACTAGCGGGGCGCTACGAGCAGTACTTC

size: NA
J: TRBJ1-3
V: TRBV3-1/TRBV3-2
D: TRBD1
length: 14
CDR3: CADRQGSAGNTIYF
DNA: TGTGCCGACCGACAGGGGTCCGCTGGAAACACCATATATTTT

size: NA
J: TRBJ2-5
V: TRBV28
D: TRBD2
length: 16
CDR3: CASRPSASGKGGTQYF
DNA: TGTGCCAGCAGACCCTCGGCTAGCGGGAAAGGTGGGACCCAGTACTTC

size: NA
J: TRBJ2-7
V: TRBV20-1
D: NA
length: 11
CDR3: CSARYAYEQYF
DNA: TGCAGTGCTAGATATGCCTACGAGCAGTACTTC

size: NA
J: TRBJ1-2
V: TRBV5-1
D: NA
length: 14
CDR3: CASSTQGVDYGYTF
DNA: TGCGCCAGCTCGACGCAGGGTGTTGACTATGGCTACACCTTC

size: few
J: TRBJ2-2
V: TRBV3-1/TRBV3-2
D: NA
length: 14
CDR3: CASSQAGSGGELFF
DNA: TGTGCCAGCAGCCAAGCGGGGAGTGGCGGGGAGCTGTTTTTT

size: NA
J: TRBJ1-4
V: TRBV7-2
D: TRBD1
length: 16
CDR3: CASSRDRGLLNEKLFF
DNA: TGTGCCAGCAGCCGGGACAGGGGGCTACTTAATGAAAAACTGTTTTTT

size: NA
J: TRBJ1-6
V: TRBV19
D: NA
length: 15
CDR3: CASSISPIDNSPLHF
DNA: TGTGCCAGTAGTATAAGCCCTATCGATAATTCACCCCTCCACTTT

size: NA
J: TRBJ2-2
V: TRBV5-5
D: NA
length: 13
CDR3: CASSSAGTGELFF
DNA: TGTGCCAGCAGCTCCGCCGGGACCGGGGAGCTGTTTTTT

size: NA
J: TRBJ2-5
V: TRBV19
D: TRBD1
length: 13
CDR3: CASSGGKAETQYF
DNA: TGTGCCAGCTCAGGGGGAAAGGCAGAGACCCAGTACTTC

size: NA
J: TRBJ2-1
V: TRBV7-9
D: NA
length: 12
CDR3: CASRSGQHEQFF
DNA: TGTGCCAGCAGATCTGGCCAACATGAGCAGTTCTTC

size: NA
J: TRBJ2-7
V: TRBV3-1/TRBV3-2
D: TRBD2
length: 17
CDR3: CASSPSLPGGPGYEQYF
DNA: TGTGCCAGCAGCCCCAGTCTTCCGGGGGGGCCGGGATACGAGCAGTACTTC

size: NA
J: TRBJ2-7
V: TRBV30
D: TRBD1
length: 15
CDR3: CAWSSTGTGAGEQYF
DNA: TGTGCCTGGAGTTCCACGGGGACAGGGGCGGGCGAGCAGTACTTC

size: once
J: TRBJ1-3
V: TRBV3-1/TRBV3-2
D: NA
length: 17
CDR3: CASSQEQGLPSGNTIYF
DNA: TGTGCCAGCAGCCAAGAGCAGGGGCTTCCCTCTGGAAACACCATATATTTT

size: NA
J: TRBJ1-5
V: TRBV7-2
D: NA
length: 16
CDR3: CASSFQGRDVNQPQHF
DNA: TGTGCCAGCAGCTTCCAGGGCAGGGATGTCAATCAGCCCCAGCATTTT

size: few
J: TRBJ2-2
V: TRBV30
D: NA
length: 12
CDR3: CAWNLNTGELFF
DNA: TGTGCCTGGAACTTGAACACCGGGGAGCTGTTTTTT

size: NA
J: TRBJ2-2
V: TRBV7-8
D: TRBD2
length: 17
CDR3: CASTTRGEAGGPGELFF
DNA: TGTGCCAGCACCACTAGGGGCGAGGCGGGGGGGCCCGGGGAGCTGTTTTTT

size: NA
J: TRBJ1-6
V: TRBV30
D: NA
length: 16
CDR3: CAWSWGQFFYNSPLHF
DNA: TGTGCCTGGAGCTGGGGACAATTTTTCTATAATTCACCCCTCCACTTT

size: few
J: TRBJ1-5
V: TRBV1
D: NA
length: 17
CDR3: CTSSHENRGRCNQPQHF
DNA: TGCACCAGCAGCCACGAAAACAGGGGGCGTTGCAATCAGCCCCAGCATTTT